This entry is about one TCR beta chain. Its specificity is unknown. This sample stems from a study of shared clonotypes between healthy human individuals. The study's findings and limits: Owing to a small donor count, the genetic and exposure-history diversity represented was limited. Naive subsets generally had larger estimated richness than memory subsets.

Several immunoSEQ 96-well plates shared each subset's DNA, each plate a replicate. Some clones are missing from TCRdb's copy, which holds only in-frame ones; the method was immunoSEQ multiplex PCR. Here the sample spans about 2.4 million clones, roughly 93% being singletons. Each sample came from a Caucasian adult donor living in Nashville, Tennessee. CDR1 and CDR2 (germline): MNHEY, SMNVEV (reference sequence). CDR3 length: 16 residues. The V and J ends lost 5 bases and 3 bases, in that order; junction bases with no gene match: 11. The sample taken for sequencing was naive CD4+ T cells from PBMCs. Indicated subset: CD45RA+ positively selected. The genes are TRBV27 and TRBJ2-7; 9 nucleotides line up with TRBD1. This receptor was taken from a man aged 18 to 30 in good health. Some clones in this sample may be carry-over from other donors' samples. This CDR3 reads CASSKNLGQGVYEQYF. In nucleotides, the CDR3 is TGTGCCAGCAGTAAGAACCTGGGACAGGGTGTCTACGAGCAGTACTTC.